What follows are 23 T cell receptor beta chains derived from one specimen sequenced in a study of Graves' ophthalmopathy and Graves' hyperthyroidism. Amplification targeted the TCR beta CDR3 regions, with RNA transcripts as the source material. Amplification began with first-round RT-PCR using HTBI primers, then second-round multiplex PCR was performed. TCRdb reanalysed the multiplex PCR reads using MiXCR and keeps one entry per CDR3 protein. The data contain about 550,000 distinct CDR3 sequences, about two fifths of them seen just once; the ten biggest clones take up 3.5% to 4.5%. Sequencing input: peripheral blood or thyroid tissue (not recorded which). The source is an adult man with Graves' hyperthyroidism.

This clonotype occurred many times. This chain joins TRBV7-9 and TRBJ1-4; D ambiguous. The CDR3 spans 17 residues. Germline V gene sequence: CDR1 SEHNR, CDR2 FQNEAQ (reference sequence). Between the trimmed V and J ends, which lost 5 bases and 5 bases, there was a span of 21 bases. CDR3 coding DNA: TGTGCCAGCAGCAGCTTAGGCCCCGGTGGGTTAAATGAAAAACTGTTTTTT. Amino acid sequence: CASSSLGPGGLNEKLFF.

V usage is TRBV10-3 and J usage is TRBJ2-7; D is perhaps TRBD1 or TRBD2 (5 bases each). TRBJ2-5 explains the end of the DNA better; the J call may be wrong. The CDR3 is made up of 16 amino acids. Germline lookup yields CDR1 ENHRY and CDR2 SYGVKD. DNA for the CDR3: TGTGCCATCAGTGAGGCGCCCCGGGGCATCCAAGAGACCCAGTACTTC. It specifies CAISEAPRGIQETQYF.

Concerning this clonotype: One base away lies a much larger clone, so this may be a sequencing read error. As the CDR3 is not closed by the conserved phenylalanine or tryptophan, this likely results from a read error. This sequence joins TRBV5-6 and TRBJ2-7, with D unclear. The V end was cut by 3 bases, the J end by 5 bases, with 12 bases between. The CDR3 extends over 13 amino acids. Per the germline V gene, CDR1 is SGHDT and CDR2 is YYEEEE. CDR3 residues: CASSYLGSHEQYL. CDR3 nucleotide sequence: TGTGCCAGCAGCTACCTAGGGTCCCACGAGCAGTACCTC.

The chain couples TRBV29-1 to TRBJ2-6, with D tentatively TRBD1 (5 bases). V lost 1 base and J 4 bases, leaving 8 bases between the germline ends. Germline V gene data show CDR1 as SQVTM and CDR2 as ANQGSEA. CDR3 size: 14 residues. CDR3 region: CSVEGRAGANVLTF. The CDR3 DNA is TGCAGCGTTGAAGGCAGGGCCGGGGCCAACGTCCTGACTTTC.

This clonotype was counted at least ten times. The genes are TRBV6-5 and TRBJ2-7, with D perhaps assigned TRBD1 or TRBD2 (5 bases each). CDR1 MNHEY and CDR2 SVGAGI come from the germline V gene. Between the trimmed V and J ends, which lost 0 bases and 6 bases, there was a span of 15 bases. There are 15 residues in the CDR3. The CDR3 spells CASSYSRGAPGEQYF. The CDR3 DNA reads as TGTGCCAGCAGTTACTCGAGGGGAGCTCCCGGCGAGCAGTACTTC.

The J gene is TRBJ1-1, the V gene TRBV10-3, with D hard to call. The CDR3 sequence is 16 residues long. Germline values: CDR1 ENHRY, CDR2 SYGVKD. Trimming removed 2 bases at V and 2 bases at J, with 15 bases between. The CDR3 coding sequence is TGTGCCATCAGTGAGGGACTAGCGGGTCTAAACACTGAAGCTTTCTTT. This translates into CAISEGLAGLNTEAFF.

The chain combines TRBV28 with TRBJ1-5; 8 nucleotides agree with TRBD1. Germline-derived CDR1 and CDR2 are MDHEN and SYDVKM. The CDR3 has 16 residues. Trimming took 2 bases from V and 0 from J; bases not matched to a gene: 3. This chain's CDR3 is CASSLTQGASNQPQHF. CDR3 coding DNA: TGTGCCAGCAGTTTAACCCAGGGGGCTAGCAATCAGCCCCAGCATTTT.

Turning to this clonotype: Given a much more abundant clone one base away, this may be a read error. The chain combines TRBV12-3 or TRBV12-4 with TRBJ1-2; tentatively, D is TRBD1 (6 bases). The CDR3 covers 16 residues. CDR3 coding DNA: TGTGCCAGCAGTCCCCCCGGACAGCTTCTTAACTATGGCGACACCTTC. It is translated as CASSPPGQLLNYGDTF.

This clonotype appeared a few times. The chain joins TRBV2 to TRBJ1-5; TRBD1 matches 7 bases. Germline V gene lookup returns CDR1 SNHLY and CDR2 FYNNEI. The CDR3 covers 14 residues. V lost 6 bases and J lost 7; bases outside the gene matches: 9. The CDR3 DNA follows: TGTGCCAGCAGCCCCAGACAGGGTATCCAGCCCCAGCATTTT. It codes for CASSPRQGIQPQHF.

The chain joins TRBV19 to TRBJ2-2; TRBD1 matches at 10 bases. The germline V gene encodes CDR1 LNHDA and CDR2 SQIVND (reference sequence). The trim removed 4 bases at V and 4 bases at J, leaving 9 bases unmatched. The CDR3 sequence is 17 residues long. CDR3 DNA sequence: TGTGCCAGTAGTAATGTTAGGGGACAGGGGACCACCGGGGAGCTGTTTTTT. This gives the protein CASSNVRGQGTTGELFF.

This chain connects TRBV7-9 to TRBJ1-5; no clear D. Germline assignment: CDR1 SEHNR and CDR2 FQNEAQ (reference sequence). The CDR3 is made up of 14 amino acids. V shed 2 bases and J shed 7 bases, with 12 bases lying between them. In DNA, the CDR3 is TGTGCCAGCAGCTTATCGGGGTTCGGCCAGCCCCAGCATTTT. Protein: CASSLSGFGQPQHF.

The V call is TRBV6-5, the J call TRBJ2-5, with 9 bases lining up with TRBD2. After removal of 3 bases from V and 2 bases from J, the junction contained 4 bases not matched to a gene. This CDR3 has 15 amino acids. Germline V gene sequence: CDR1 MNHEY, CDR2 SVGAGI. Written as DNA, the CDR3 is TGTGCCAGCAGTTATGTAGCGGGGGCTCAAGAGACCCAGTACTTC. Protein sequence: CASSYVAGAQETQYF.

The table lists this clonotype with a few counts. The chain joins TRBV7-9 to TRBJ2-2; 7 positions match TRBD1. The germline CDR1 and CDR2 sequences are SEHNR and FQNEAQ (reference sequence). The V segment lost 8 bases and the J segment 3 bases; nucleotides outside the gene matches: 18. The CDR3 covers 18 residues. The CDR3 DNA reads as TGTGCCAGCTCACCACCGCTGGAAGGGGGCGCGGACACCGGGGAGCTGTTTTTT. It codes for CASSPPLEGGADTGELFF.

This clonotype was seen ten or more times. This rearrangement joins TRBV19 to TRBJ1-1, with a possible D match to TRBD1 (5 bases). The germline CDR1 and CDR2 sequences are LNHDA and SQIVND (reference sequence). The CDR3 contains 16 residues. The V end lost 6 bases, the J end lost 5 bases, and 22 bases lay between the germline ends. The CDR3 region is CASRRLLAGRSTEAFF. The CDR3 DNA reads TGTGCCAGTAGACGACTCCTCGCAGGGAGATCAACTGAAGCTTTCTTT.

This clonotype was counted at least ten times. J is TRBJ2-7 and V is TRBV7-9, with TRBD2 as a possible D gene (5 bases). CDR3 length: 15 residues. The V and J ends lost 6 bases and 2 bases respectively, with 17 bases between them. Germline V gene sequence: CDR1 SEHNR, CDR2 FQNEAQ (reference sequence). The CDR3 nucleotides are TGTGCCAGCAGTTTCGGCCCTGACGGGGCCTACGAGCAGTACTTC. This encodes CASSFGPDGAYEQYF.

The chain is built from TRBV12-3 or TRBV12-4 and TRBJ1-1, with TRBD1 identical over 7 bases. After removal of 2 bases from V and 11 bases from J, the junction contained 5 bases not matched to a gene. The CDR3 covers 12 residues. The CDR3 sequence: CASSLSWGQAFF. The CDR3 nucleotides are TGTGCCAGCAGTTTATCGTGGGGACAGGCTTTCTTT.

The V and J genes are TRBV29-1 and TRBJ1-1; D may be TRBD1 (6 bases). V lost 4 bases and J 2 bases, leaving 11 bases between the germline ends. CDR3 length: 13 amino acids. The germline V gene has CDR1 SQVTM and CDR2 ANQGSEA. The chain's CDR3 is CSVVEQGNTEAFF. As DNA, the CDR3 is TGCAGCGTTGTAGAACAGGGTAACACTGAAGCTTTCTTT.

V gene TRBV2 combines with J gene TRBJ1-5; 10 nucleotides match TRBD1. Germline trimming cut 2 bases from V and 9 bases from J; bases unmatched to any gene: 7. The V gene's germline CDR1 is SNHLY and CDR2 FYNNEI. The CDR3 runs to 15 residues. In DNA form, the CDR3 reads TGTGCCAGCAGTGAAACCGACAGGGGGCTAGGGCCCCAGCATTTT. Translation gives CASSETDRGLGPQHF.

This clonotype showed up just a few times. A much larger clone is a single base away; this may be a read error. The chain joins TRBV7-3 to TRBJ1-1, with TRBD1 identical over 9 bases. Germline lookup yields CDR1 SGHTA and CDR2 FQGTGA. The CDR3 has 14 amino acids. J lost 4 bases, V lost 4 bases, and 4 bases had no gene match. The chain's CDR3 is CASSSTGGFTEAFF. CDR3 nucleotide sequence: TGTGCCAGCAGCTCGACAGGGGGTTTCACTGAAGCTTTCTTT. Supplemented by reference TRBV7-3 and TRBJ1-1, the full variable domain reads GAGVSQTPSNKVTEKGKYVELRCDPISGHTALYWYRQSLGQGPEFLIYFQGTGAADDSGLPNDRFFAVRPEGSVSTLKIQRTERGDSAVYLCASSSTGGFTEAFFGQGTRLTVV.

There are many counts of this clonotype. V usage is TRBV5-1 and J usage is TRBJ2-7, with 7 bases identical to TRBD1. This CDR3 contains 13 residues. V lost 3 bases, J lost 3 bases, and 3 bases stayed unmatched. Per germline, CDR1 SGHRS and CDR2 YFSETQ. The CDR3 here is CASSWGTVYEQYF. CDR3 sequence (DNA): TGCGCCAGCAGCTGGGGGACAGTCTACGAGCAGTACTTC.

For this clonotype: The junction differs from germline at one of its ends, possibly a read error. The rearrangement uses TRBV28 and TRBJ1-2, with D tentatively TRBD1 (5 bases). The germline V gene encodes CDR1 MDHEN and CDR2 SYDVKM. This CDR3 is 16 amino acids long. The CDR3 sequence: CASSPPNPDSNYGYTF. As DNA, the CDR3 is TGTGCCAGCAGTCCACCAAATCCCGACAGTAACTATGGCTATACCTTC.

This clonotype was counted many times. This CDR3 is CASSAFPSAQHF. The CDR3 region has the DNA TGTGCCAGCAGTGCCTTCCCATCGGCCCAGCATTTT. The chain couples TRBV6-2 or TRBV6-3 to TRBJ1-5; D call uncertain. CDR1 is MNHEY, CDR2 SVGEGT, per germline. Between the trimmed V and J ends, which lost 5 bases and 11 bases, there was a span of 13 bases. CDR3 length: 12 residues.

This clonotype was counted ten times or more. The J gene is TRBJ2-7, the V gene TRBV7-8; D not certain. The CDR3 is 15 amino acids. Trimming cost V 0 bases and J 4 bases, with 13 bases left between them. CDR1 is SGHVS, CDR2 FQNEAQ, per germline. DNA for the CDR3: TGTGCCAGCAGCTTAGCGTCCCAAGTAAATTACGAGCAGTACTTC. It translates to CASSLASQVNYEQYF. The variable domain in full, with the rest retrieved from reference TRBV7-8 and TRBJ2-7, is GAGVSQSPRYKVAKRGQDVALRCDPISGHVSLFWYQQALGQGPEFLTYFQNEAQLDKSGLPSDRFFAERPEGSVSTLKIQRTQQEDSAVYLCASSLASQVNYEQYFGPGTRLTVT.